Below, one TCR beta chain is given with its context. This clone was counted once. Its target antigen remains unknown. No base-level quality is on record; no much larger clone is a single base apart. CDR1 MNHEY and CDR2 SMNVEV are derived from the germline V gene (reference sequence). V loses 6 bases of germline sequence and J loses 2 bases, and the interval between the two ends is 8 bases. The CDR3 covers 13 residues, taking in both the cysteine and the phenylalanine. The entry retains the CDR3 DNA only, 39 bases that are in frame from base 1. This sample stems from a study of T cell responses to AZD1222 COVID-19 vaccine (dated by TCRdb to the early 2020s). With regard to the full study: TCR sequencing covered 233 trial participants: 207 given two doses of AZD1222 and around 26 given two doses of MenACWY control vaccine. Trial participants were enrolled by age into 18-55, 56-69 and 70-plus year subgroups, with roughly 150, 30 and 60 TCR-sequenced participants respectively. Overall study results and their limits: Because no samples from the day 14 peak response were available, repertoires could be characterized only after the peak T cell response. A significant rise in spike-specific TCR breadth and depth was observed after two AZD1222 doses relative to day 0 and relative to MenACWY recipients. Only six AZD1222 recipients were SARS-CoV-2 seropositive at baseline, limiting conclusions about previously exposed vaccinees. In the small 56-69-year group, the increase in depth fell short of significance, most likely because of low power. Vaccine-associated CD4 TCRs spanned the whole spike protein, with dominant responses in regions 160-218 and 743-854. Epitopes outside the regions mutated in the B.1.351 and B.1.1.7 variants were reportedly recognized by nearly half of the unique spike-specific TCRs. Most participants were white British and females outnumbered males, and the authors suggested that clonal diversity may have been underestimated.

The time point label corresponds to: about 28 days (+/-7) after the second vaccine dose. AZD1222 recipients whose second dose came at about 4 weeks and those whose second dose came at about 12 weeks were combined into one group, since spike-specific TCR depth and breadth did not differ between the two schedules. Samples from vaccinated people were obtained from the UK trials COV001 and COV002, which included a single-blind randomized controlled phase 2/3 trial of AZD1222 (ChAdOx1 nCoV-19) in healthy adults. For TCRbeta chain sequencing, PBMC samples from trial participants were taken at day 0 and at day 28 after the second dose. The CDR3 regions of human TCRbeta chains were analyzed by immunosequencing. For the original study's pipeline: TCRs in the repertoires were compared against a reference library of SARS-CoV-2-specific TCRs that had been generated with the MIRA antigen-specificity platform. Breadth was defined as the fraction of unique TCRs that were SARS-CoV-2-associated. Depth was defined as the fraction of total T cells that were SARS-CoV-2-associated. Each spike-specific TCR was assigned to its reactive spike region and to a CD4 or CD8 class using the MIRA data. Log10-transformed breadth and depth values were compared by one-way ANOVA with Sidak's multiple comparisons tests. TCRdb re-hosts the immuneACCESS table, in-frame sequences only. Its copies lack some clones; in the studies checked, an unresolved V gene accounts for under half of them, and the cause for the rest is not known. The DNA was the basis for D and trimming; V, J and clone size are from that table. Present in this sample are about 150,000 clones, around 93% of which were seen just once. The top ten hold under 3.5% of the sample.

Sample: peripheral blood, taken 28 days after the second AZD1222 dose. The chain links TRBV27 with TRBJ1-3; matching of 6 bases hints at TRBD1 as the D gene. The clonotype was recovered from an adult who received the AZD1222 COVID-19 vaccine. The CDR3 is CASSGGPGNTIYF. The sequenced DNA is TGTGCCAGCAGCGGGGGCCCTGGAAACACCATATATTTT.